Below, 10 T cell receptor beta chains from the same sample are listed, as sequenced in a study of CD8 T cells in ankylosing spondylitis. Their cognate antigens are unknown. TCRdb reprocessed the 5' RACE reads with MiXCR, giving one entry per CDR3 protein. This table has around 890,000 distinct CDR3 sequences, approximately 12% appearing once. Study conclusions and caveats: Within ankylosing spondylitis blood, a TCR beta motif made up of eight highly homologous variants appeared to be characteristic.

Sequenced material: blood, either unsorted or a sorted T cell fraction (not recorded which). These receptors came from a male donor with ankylosing spondylitis.

This clonotype was recorded many times. This chain joins TRBV15 and TRBJ1-1; a weak D match, TRBD1 (5 bases). The V gene lost 5 bases and the J gene lost 4 bases, with 11 bases spanning the gap. Germline CDR1 LNHNV, CDR2 YYDKDF (reference sequence). CDR3 length: 13 amino acids. CDR3 nucleotides: TGTGCCACCAGCTGGGGGGGAGGCACTGAAGCTTTCTTT. As protein: CATSWGGGTEAFF.

The chain carries TRBV6-5 and TRBJ1-5; D ambiguous. CDR1 and CDR2 (germline): MNHEY, SVGAGI. The CDR3 has 14 residues. V dropped 4 bases and J dropped 7 bases, with 14 bases sitting between them. The CDR3 DNA reads as TGTGCCAGCAGTTCCCGGCTTTTAGGGCAGCCCCAGCATTTT. Translated, it gives CASSSRLLGQPQHF.

The chain uses TRBV7-9 and TRBJ1-2; 7 bases are shared with TRBD1. Trimming at V came to 3 bases and at J to 0 bases, leaving 7 bases not matched to a gene. Germline lookup yields CDR1 SEHNR and CDR2 FQNEAQ (reference sequence). This CDR3 has 16 residues. CDR3 bases: TGTGCCAGCAGCTTCAGGGACAGCGAGACTAACTATGGCTACACCTTC. Protein product: CASSFRDSETNYGYTF.

V gene TRBV13 combines with J gene TRBJ2-3; TRBD1 might be the D (5 bases). Per germline, CDR1 PRHDT and CDR2 FYEKMQ (reference sequence). The CDR3 covers 15 residues. V lost 3 bases and J lost 2, with 12 bases in between. DNA for the CDR3: TGTGCCAGCAGCTTGGGGCCAACTCCCACAGATACGCAGTATTTT. It encodes CASSLGPTPTDTQYF.

This clonotype was observed a handful of times. V usage is TRBV11-2 and J usage is TRBJ2-7; 11 nucleotides match TRBD2. Germline V CDR1 and CDR2: SGHAT, FQNNGV. The CDR3 spans 14 residues. Trimming removed 6 bases from V and 8 bases from J; junction bases left unmatched: 9. CDR3 loop: CASSSLAGGSKQYF. The CDR3 DNA sequence: TGTGCCAGCAGTTCTCTAGCGGGAGGTTCCAAGCAGTACTTC. The complete variable domain, with remaining parts taken from reference TRBV11-2 and TRBJ2-7, reads EAGVAQSPRYKIIEKRQSVAFWCNPISGHATLYWYQQILGQGPKLLIQFQNNGVVDDSQLPKDRFSAERLKGVDSTLKIQPAKLEDSAVYLCASSSLAGGSKQYFGPGTRLTVT.

J is TRBJ2-5 and V is TRBV7-9; 7 bases agree with TRBD2. Germline CDR1 SEHNR, CDR2 FQNEAQ (reference sequence). The J segment lost 4 bases and the V segment lost 4 bases, leaving 6 bases of the junction unmatched. CDR3 length equals 14 residues. In DNA, the CDR3 is TGTGCCAGCAGCTCGCCGGGAGGTACAGAGACCCAGTACTTC. It codes for CASSSPGGTETQYF.

The chain has TRBV11-1 and TRBJ2-1; D unresolved. Germline CDR1 SGHAT, CDR2 FQDESV (reference sequence). Trimming stripped 5 bases from V and 1 base from J, with 24 bases between. This CDR3 has 19 amino acids. The CDR3 reads CASSPTRRAPNGSYNEQFF. The CDR3 DNA reads TGTGCCAGCAGCCCGACACGTCGGGCCCCCAATGGGTCCTACAATGAGCAGTTCTTC.

The chain is built from TRBV29-1 and TRBJ2-5; 11 bases are a match to TRBD2. The CDR3 covers 14 residues. After removal of 4 bases from V and 7 bases from J, the junction contained 8 bases not matched to a gene. The germline V gene encodes CDR1 SQVTM and CDR2 ANQGSEA. The CDR3 is CSVVPSGGIGTQYF. For the CDR3, the DNA is TGCAGCGTTGTACCTAGCGGGGGGATCGGGACCCAGTACTTC.

This rearrangement joins TRBV4-3 to TRBJ2-2; D is ambiguous. This CDR3 has 14 amino acids. The V gene lost 3 bases and the J gene lost 0 bases, with 5 bases spanning the gap. The germline CDR1 and CDR2 sequences are LGHNA and YSLEER. CDR3 region: CASSHGPNTGELFF. The CDR3 nucleotides are TGCGCCAGCAGCCACGGGCCGAACACCGGGGAGCTGTTTTTT.

Many counts were recorded for this clonotype. CDR3: CASSPRRATDTQYF. The CDR3 nucleotides are TGTGCCAGCAGCCCTAGGCGGGCTACAGATACGCAGTATTTT. V and J are TRBV7-2 and TRBJ2-3, with D possibly being TRBD2 (5 bases). The CDR3 consists of 14 residues. Trimming stripped 5 bases from V and 3 bases from J, with 12 bases between. The germline CDR1 and CDR2 sequences are SGHTA and FQGNSA. Full variable domain (outside the CDR3, taken from reference TRBV7-2 and TRBJ2-3): GAGVSQSPSNKVTEKGKDVELRCDPISGHTALYWYRQSLGQGLEFLIYFQGNSAPDKSGLPSDRFSAERTGGSVSTLTIQRTQQEDSAVYLCASSPRRATDTQYFGPGTRLTVL.